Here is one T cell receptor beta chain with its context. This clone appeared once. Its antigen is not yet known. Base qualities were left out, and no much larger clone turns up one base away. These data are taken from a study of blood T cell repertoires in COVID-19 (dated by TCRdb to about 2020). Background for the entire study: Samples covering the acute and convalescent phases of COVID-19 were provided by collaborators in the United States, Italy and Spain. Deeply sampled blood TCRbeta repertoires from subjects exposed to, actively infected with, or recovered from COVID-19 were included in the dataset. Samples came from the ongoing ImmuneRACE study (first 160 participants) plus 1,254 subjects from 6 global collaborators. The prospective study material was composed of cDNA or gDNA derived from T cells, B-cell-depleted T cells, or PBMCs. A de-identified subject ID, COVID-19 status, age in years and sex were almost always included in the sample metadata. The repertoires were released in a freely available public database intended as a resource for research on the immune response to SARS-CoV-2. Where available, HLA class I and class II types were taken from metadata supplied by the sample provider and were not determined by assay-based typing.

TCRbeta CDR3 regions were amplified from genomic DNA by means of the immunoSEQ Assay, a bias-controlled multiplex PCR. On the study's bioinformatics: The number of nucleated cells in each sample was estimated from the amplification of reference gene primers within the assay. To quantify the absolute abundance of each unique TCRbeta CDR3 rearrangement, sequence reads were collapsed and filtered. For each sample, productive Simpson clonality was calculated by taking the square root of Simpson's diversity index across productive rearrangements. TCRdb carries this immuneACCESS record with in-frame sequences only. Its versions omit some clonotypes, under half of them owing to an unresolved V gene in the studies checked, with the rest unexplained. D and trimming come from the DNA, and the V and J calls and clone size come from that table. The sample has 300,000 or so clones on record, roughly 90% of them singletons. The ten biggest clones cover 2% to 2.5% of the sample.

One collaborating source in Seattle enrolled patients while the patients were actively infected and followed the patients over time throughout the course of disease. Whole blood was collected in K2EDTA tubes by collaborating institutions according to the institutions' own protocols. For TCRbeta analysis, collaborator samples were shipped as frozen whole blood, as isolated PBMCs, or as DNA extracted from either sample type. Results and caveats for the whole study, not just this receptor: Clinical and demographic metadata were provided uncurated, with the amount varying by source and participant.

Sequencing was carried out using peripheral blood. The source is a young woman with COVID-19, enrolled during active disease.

The DNA sequence is given as TGTGCCAGCAGCTCCCCTAGCGGGAGGTTTATAGATGAGCAGTTCTTC. Its translation is CASSSPSGRFIDEQFF. This sequence uses TRBV7-9 and TRBJ2-1; 11 nucleotides in the junction match TRBD2. From V the trimming removes 4 bases and from J it removes 8 bases, while the gene matches leave 10 bases of the junction unaccounted for. According to the germline V gene (reference sequence), CDR1 reads SEHNR and CDR2 reads FQNEAQ. The CDR3 numbers 16 residues from cysteine through phenylalanine. Just CDR3 DNA is preserved here, 48 bases in frame from base 1.